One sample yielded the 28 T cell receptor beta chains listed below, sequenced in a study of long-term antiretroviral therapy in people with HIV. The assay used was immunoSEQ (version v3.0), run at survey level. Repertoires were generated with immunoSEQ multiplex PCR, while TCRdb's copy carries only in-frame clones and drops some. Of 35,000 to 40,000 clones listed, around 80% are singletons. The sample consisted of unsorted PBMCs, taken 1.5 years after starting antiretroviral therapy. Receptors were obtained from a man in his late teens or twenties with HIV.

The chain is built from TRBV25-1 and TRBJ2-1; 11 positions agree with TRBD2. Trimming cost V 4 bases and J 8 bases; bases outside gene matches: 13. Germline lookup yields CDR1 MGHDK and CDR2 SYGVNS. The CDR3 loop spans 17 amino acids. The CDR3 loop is CASSGKHSGRAVYEQFF. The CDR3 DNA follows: TGTGCCAGCAGTGGAAAACATAGCGGGAGGGCCGTCTATGAGCAGTTCTTC.

The CDR3 region is CASSEGRLQQETQYF. The CDR3, as DNA: TGTGCCAGCAGTGAAGGGCGCCTGCAACAAGAGACCCAGTACTTC. The J gene is TRBJ2-5, the V gene TRBV6-1, with unresolved D. The V end was cut by 1 base, the J end by 2 bases, with 11 bases between. This CDR3 has 15 residues. Looked up from germline, CDR1 is MNHNS and CDR2 is SASEGT.

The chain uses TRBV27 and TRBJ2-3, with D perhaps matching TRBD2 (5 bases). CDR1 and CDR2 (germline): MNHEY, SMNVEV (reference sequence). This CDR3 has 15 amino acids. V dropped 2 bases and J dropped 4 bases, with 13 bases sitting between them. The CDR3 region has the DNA TGTGCCAGCAGTTTAGAACGGGGAGTCGCAGATACGCAGTATTTT. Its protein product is CASSLERGVADTQYF.

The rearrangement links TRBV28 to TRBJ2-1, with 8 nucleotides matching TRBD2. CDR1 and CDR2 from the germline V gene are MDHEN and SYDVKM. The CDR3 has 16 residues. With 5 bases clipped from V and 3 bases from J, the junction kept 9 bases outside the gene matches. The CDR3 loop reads CASSPLSGGSYNEQFF. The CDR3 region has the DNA TGTGCCAGCAGTCCCCTCTCGGGAGGGAGCTACAATGAGCAGTTCTTC.

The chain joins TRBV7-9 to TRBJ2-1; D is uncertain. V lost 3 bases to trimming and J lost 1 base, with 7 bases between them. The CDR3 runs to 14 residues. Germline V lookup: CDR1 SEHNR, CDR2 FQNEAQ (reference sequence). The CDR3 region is CASSFQLSYNEQFF. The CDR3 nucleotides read TGTGCCAGCAGCTTCCAACTATCCTACAATGAGCAGTTCTTC.

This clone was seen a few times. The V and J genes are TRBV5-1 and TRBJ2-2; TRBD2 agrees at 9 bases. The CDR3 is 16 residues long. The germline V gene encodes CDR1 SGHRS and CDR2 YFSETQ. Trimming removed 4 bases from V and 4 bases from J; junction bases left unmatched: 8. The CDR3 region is CASSGAGGSVTGELFF. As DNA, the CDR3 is TGCGCCAGCAGCGGAGCGGGAGGTTCGGTCACCGGGGAGCTGTTTTTT.

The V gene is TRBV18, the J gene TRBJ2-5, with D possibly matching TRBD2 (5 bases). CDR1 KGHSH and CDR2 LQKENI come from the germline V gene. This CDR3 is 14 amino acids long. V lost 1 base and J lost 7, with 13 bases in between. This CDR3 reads CASSPQGEKSTQYF. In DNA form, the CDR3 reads TGTGCCAGCTCACCACAGGGAGAAAAGTCGACCCAGTACTTC.

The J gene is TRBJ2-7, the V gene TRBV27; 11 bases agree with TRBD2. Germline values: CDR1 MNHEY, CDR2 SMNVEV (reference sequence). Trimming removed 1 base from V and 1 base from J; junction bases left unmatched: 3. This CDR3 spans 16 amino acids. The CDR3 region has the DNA TGTGCCAGCAGTTTATGGTCTAGCGGGAGGTCCTACGAGCAGTACTTC. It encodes CASSLWSSGRSYEQYF.

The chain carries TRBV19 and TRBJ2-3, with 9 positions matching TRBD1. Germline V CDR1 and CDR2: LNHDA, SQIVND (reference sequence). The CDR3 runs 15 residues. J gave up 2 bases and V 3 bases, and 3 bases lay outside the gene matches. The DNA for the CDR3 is TGTGCCAGTAGTATTTGGACAGGGGTCACAGATACGCAGTATTTT. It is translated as CASSIWTGVTDTQYF.

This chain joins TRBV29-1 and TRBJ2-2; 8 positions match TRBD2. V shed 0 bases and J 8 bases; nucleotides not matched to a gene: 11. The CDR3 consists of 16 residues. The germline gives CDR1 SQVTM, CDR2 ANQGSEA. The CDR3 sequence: CSVEDLSGGGTGELFF. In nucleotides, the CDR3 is TGCAGCGTTGAAGATTTAAGCGGGGGAGGGACGGGGGAGCTGTTTTTT.

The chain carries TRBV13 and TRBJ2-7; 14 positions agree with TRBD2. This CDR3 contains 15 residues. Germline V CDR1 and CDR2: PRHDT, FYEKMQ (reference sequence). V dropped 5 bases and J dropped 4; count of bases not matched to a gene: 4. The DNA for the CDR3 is TGTGCCAGCAGCGCGGGACTAGCGGGAGTTTACGAGCAGTACTTC. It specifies CASSAGLAGVYEQYF.

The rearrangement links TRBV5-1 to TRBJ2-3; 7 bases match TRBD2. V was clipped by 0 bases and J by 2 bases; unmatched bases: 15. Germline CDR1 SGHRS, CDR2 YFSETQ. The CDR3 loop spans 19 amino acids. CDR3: CASSLVGGGPSSVTDTQYF. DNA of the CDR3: TGCGCCAGCAGCTTGGTTGGGGGAGGGCCAAGTTCGGTCACAGATACGCAGTATTTT.

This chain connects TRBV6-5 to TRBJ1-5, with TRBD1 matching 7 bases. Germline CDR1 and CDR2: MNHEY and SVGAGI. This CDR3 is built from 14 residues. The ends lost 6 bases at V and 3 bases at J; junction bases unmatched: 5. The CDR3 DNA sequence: TGTGCCAGCAGACCAGGACAGGCCAATCAGCCCCAGCATTTT. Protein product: CASRPGQANQPQHF.

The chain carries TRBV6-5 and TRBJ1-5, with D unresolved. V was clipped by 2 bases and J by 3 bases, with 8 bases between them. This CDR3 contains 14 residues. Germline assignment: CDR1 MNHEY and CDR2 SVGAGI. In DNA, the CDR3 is TGTGCCAGCAGTTACAACGGGTACAATCAGCCCCAGCATTTT. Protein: CASSYNGYNQPQHF.

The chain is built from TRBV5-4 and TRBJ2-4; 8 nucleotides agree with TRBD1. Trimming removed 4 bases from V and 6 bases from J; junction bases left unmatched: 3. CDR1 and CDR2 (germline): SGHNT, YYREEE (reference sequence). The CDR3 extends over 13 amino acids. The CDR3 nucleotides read TGTGCCAGCAGCCCTGGACAGGGAAACATTCAGTACTTC. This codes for CASSPGQGNIQYF. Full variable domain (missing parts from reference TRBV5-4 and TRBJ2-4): ETGVTQSPTHLIKTRGQQVTLRCSSQSGHNTVSWYQQALGQGPQFIFQYYREEENGRGNFPPRFSGLQFPNYSSELNVNALELDDSALYLCASSPGQGNIQYFGAGTRLSVL.

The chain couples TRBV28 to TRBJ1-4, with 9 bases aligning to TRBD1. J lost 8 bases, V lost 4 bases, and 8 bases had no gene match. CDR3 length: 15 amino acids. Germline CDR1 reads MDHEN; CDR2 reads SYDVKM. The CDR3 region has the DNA TGTGCCAGCAGTTCTACAGGGGGCGCGGGGGAAAAACTGTTTTTT. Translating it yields CASSSTGGAGEKLFF.

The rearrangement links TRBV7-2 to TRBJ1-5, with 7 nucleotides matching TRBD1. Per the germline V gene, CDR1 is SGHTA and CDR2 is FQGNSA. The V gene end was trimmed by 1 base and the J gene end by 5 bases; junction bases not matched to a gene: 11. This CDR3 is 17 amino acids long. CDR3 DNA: TGTGCCAGCAGCTTAGGGGCGAAGGGGGCCTTTCATCAGCCCCAGCATTTT. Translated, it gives CASSLGAKGAFHQPQHF.

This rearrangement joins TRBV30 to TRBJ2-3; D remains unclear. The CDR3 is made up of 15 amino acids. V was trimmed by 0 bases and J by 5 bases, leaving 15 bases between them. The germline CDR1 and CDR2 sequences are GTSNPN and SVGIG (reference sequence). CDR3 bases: TGTGCCTGGAGTGTATACCCAGAAAGGAAAGATACGCAGTATTTT. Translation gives CAWSVYPERKDTQYF.

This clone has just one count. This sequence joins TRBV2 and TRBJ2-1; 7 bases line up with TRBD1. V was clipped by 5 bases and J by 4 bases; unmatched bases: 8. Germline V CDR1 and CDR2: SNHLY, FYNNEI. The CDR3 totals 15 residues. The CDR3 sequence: CASSLPGQQYNEQFF. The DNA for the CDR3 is TGTGCCAGCAGTCTACCGGGACAGCAATACAATGAGCAGTTCTTC.

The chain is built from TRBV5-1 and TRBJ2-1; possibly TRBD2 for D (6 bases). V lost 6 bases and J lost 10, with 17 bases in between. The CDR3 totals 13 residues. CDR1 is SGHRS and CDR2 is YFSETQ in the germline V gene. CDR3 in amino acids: CASTISSREEQFF. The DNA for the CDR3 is TGCGCCAGCACCATTTCCTCCCGGGAGGAGCAGTTCTTC.

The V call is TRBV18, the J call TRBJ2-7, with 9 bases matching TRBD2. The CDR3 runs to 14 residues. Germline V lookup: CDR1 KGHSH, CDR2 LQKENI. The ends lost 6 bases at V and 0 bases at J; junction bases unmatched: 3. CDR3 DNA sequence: TGTGCCAGCTCCATTAGCGGGAGCTCCTACGAGCAGTACTTC. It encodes CASSISGSSYEQYF.

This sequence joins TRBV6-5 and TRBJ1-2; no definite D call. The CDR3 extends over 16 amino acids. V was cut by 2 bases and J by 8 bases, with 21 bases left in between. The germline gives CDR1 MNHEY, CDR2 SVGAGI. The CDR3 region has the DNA TGTGCCAGCAGTTACCTAGGATGGGCCCCTGGCGGCGGCTACACCTTC. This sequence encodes CASSYLGWAPGGGYTF.

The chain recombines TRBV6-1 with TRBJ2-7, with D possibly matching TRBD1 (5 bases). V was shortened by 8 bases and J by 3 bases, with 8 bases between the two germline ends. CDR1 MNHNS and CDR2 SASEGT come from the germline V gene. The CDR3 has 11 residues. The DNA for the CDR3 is TGTGCCAGCCGACAGATCTACGAGCAGTACTTC. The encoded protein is CASRQIYEQYF.

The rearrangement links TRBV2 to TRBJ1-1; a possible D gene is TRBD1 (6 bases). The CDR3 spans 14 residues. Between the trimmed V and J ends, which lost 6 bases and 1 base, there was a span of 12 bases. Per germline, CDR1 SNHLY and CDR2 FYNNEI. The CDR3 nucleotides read TGTGCCAGCAGCCTAAGGACAGAGAACACTGAAGCTTTCTTT. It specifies CASSLRTENTEAFF.

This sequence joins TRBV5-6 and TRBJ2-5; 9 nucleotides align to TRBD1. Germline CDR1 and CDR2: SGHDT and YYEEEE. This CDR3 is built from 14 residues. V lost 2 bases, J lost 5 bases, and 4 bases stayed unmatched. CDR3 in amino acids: CASSFGQGRETQYF. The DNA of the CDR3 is TGTGCCAGCAGCTTCGGACAGGGGAGGGAGACCCAGTACTTC.

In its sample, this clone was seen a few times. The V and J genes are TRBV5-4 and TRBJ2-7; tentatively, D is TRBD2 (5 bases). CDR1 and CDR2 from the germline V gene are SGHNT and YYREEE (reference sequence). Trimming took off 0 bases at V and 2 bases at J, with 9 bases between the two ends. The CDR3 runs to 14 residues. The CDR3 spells CASSLGGSPYEQYF. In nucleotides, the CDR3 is TGTGCCAGCAGCTTGGGAGGGTCCCCCTACGAGCAGTACTTC.

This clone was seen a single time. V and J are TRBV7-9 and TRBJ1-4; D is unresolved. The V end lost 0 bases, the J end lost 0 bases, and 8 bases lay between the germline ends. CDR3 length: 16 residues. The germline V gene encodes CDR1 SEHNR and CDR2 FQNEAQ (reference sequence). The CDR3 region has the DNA TGTGCCAGCAGCTTAGCGGCAGGTCCAACTAATGAAAAACTGTTTTTT. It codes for CASSLAAGPTNEKLFF.

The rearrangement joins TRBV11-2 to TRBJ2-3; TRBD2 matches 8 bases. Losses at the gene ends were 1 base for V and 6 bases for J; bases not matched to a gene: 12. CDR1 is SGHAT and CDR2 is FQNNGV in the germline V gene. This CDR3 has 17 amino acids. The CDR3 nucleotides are TGTGCCAGCAGCTTAGGGCTTAGTATCGGGAGGGGGGATACGCAGTATTTT. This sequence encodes CASSLGLSIGRGDTQYF.